A selection of T cell receptor beta chains follows, all from one sample in a study of regulatory and conventional T cells in RAG deficiency. This table comes from immunoSEQ multiplex PCR, and its TCRdb copy is limited to in-frame clones, with some not included. The data show 34,000 or so clones, 75% to 80% seen once. In addition, the sample was reused for a study of regulatory T cells.

Sequencing input: CD4+ effector T cells sorted from blood. The receptors were gathered from a human donor in good health. CDR3s include the opening cysteine and the closing phenylalanine or tryptophan. The order of the fields is J gene, clone size, D gene, V gene, CDR3 protein, CDR3 DNA. A D gene is named only where the DNA matches it firmly. Rows give clone size only sometimes, using once, few, many, or a class for an expanded clone.

TRBJ1-4 | . | . | TRBV15 | CATSRGPRRGSNEKLFF | TGTGCCACCAGCAGAGGGCCCCGCAGGGGATCTAATGAAAAACTGTTTTTT
TRBJ1-6 | . | . | TRBV10-3 | CAISNQGDHSPLHF | TGTGCCATCAGTAATCAGGGCGACCATTCACCCCTCCACTTT
TRBJ1-5 | . | . | TRBV29-1 | CSASTGWYSNQPQHF | TGCAGCGCCTCGACGGGTTGGTATAGCAATCAGCCCCAGCATTTT
TRBJ1-2 | few | . | TRBV4-1 | CASSQNAAYTF | TGCGCCAGCAGCCAAAATGCAGCCTACACCTTC
TRBJ1-2 | . | . | TRBV7-8 | CASSFGVAANYGYTF | TGTGCCAGCAGCTTTGGAGTGGCGGCCAACTATGGCTACACCTTC
TRBJ2-5 | . | TRBD1 | TRBV5-1 | CASSRTGGVRETQYF | TGCGCCAGCAGCCGTACAGGGGGCGTGAGGGAGACCCAGTACTTC
TRBJ1-2 | . | . | TRBV5-1 | CASSLGQLANYGYTF | TGCGCCAGCAGCTTGGGGCAGTTAGCTAACTATGGCTACACCTTC
TRBJ1-2 | . | . | TRBV5-4 | CASSSSGTVYGYTF | TGTGCCAGCAGCTCCTCCGGGACGGTATATGGCTACACCTTC
TRBJ1-5 | . | . | TRBV19 | CASRLGQFNQPQHF | TGTGCCAGTAGGCTCGGACAGTTCAATCAGCCCCAGCATTTT
TRBJ2-7 | . | TRBD2 | TRBV13 | CASSSSFASGTYEQYF | TGTGCCAGCAGCTCCAGCTTCGCTAGCGGGACCTACGAGCAGTACTTC
TRBJ1-2 | . | . | TRBV9 | CASSVVGEGFGGYTF | TGTGCCAGCAGCGTAGTCGGAGAGGGCTTCGGTGGCTACACCTTC
TRBJ2-3 | . | . | TRBV29-1 | CSVEASDGGQYF | TGCAGCGTTGAAGCTTCCGACGGGGGGCAGTATTTT
TRBJ2-1 | . | . | TRBV18 | CASSLLKVDEQFF | TGTGCCAGCTCACTCTTGAAGGTAGATGAGCAGTTCTTC
TRBJ1-6 | . | . | TRBV9 | CASSVEGRNSPLHF | TGTGCCAGCAGCGTAGAGGGACGGAATTCACCCCTCCACTTT
TRBJ1-2 | once | TRBD1 | TRBV18 | CASSDGQGGGYGYTF | TGTGCCAGCTCAGACGGACAGGGCGGCGGCTATGGCTACACCTTC
TRBJ1-2 | . | . | TRBV7-2 | CASSQPGRGYTF | TGTGCCAGCAGCCAACCGGGGCGAGGCTACACCTTC
TRBJ1-6 | few | . | TRBV5-1 | CASSLAGPALYNSPLHF | TGCGCCAGCAGCTTGGCTGGGCCCGCCTTGTATAATTCACCCCTCCACTTT
TRBJ1-3 | . | . | TRBV28 | CASSSYPTRSSGNTIYF | TGTGCCAGCAGTTCCTATCCGACACGGAGCTCTGGAAACACCATATATTTT
TRBJ2-5 | . | . | TRBV7-3 | CASSVTYQETQYF | TGTGCCAGCAGCGTGACTTATCAAGAGACCCAGTACTTC
TRBJ1-2 | . | . | TRBV18 | CASSRPLKGNDYGYTF | TGTGCCAGCTCACGACCTCTAAAGGGGAACGACTATGGCTACACCTTC
TRBJ2-2 | . | . | TRBV6-1 | CASSERGQRNTGELFF | TGTGCCAGCAGTGAACGGGGTCAGCGGAACACCGGGGAGCTGTTTTTT
TRBJ2-1 | . | TRBD2 | TRBV2 | CASRLAGGISSYNEQFF | TGTGCCAGCAGACTAGCGGGGGGGATCAGCTCCTACAATGAGCAGTTCTTC